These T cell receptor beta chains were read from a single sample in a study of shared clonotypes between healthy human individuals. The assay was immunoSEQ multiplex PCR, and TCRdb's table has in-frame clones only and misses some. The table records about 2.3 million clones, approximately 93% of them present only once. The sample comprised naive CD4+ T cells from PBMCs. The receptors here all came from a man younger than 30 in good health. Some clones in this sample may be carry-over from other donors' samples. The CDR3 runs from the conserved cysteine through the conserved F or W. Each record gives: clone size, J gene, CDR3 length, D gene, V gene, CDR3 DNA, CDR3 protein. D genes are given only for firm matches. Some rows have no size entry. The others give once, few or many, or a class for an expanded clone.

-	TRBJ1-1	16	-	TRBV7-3	TGTGCCAGCAGCTTAACACATAGCCCGCCGAACACTGAAGCTTTCTTT	CASSLTHSPPNTEAFF
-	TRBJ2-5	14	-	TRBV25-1	TGTGCCAGCAGTGAATTAGGGGTTCGAGAGACCCAGTACTTC	CASSELGVRETQYF
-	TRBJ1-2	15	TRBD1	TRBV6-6	TGTGCCAGCAGCCCCCCGGGGACAGGGGGCTATCGCTACACCTTC	CASSPPGTGGYRYTF
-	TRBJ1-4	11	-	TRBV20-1	TGCAGTGCTAGCCACCGCCCATTTCTGTTTTTT	CSASHRPFLFF
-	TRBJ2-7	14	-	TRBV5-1	TGCGCCAGCAGCTTGGCAGAGAGCTCCTACGAGCAGTACTTC	CASSLAESSYEQYF
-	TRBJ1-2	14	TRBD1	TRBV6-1	TGTGCCAGCAGCCGGGACAGGGCGGTCTATGGCTACACCTTC	CASSRDRAVYGYTF
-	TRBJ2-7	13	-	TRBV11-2	TGTGCCAGCACCTTATTCAGGGATAGTGCGCAGTACTTC	CASTLFRDSAQYF
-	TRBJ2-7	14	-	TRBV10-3	TGTGCCATCAGTGAGACTCGGGCCGTCAACGAGCAGTACTTC	CAISETRAVNEQYF
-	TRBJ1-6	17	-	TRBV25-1	TGTGCCAGCAGTGAATTGGGCAGAAAAAACGATAATTCACCCCTCCACTTT	CASSELGRKNDNSPLHF
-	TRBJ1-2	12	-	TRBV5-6	TGTGCCAGTCGTGGAGGGAGCTATGGCTACACCTTC	CASRGGSYGYTF
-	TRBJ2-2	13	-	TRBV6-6	TGTGCCAGCAGTTTACATCTGGACGGGGAGCTGTTTTTT	CASSLHLDGELFF
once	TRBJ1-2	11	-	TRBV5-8	TGTGCCAGCAGCTTGTACAGAAGCTACACCTTC	CASSLYRSYTF
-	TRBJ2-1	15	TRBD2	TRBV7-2	TGTGCCAGCAGCTTCTTCTGGGGGGGAACCAATGAGCAGTTCTTC	CASSFFWGGTNEQFF
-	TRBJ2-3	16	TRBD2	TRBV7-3	TGTGCCAGCAGCTCGCACCCTAGCGGGAGTGCAGATACGCAGTATTTT	CASSSHPSGSADTQYF
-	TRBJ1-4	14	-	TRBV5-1	TGCGCCAGCAGCCCCGGACAGATTAATGAAAAACTGTTTTTT	CASSPGQINEKLFF
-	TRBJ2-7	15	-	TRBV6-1	TGTGCCAGCAGTGAAGCGCACGGGAGCCACTACGAGCAGTACTTC	CASSEAHGSHYEQYF
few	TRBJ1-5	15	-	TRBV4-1	TGCGCCAGCAGCCAAGGGGGGACACGAATCCAGCCCCAGCATTTT	CASSQGGTRIQPQHF
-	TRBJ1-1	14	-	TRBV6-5	TGTGCCAGCAGGCACCTTGACAGTAACACTGAAGCTTTCTTT	CASRHLDSNTEAFF
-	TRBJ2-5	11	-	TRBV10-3	TGTGCCATCAGTGAAGAAGAGACCCAGTACTTC	CAISEEETQYF
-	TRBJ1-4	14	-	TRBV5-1	TGCGCCAGCAGCTTGCTGGGGGTTAATGAAAAACTGTTTTTT	CASSLLGVNEKLFF
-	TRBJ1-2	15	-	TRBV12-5	TGTGCTAGTGGTTTGGTATCGGGATCGACAGATGGCTACACCTTC	CASGLVSGSTDGYTF
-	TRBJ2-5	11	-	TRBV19	TGTGCCAGTAGTCACCTCGGACCCCAGTACTTC	CASSHLGPQYF
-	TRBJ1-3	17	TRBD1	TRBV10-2	TGCGCCAGCAGTGAGTCGTGGGACAGGGTATCCGGAAACACCATATATTTT	CASSESWDRVSGNTIYF
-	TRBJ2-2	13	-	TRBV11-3	TGTGCCAGCAGCTATGGTTACACCGGGGAGCTGTTTTTT	CASSYGYTGELFF
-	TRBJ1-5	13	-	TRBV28	TGTGCCAGCAGTCTCACAGGGAGGCAGCCCCAGCATTTT	CASSLTGRQPQHF
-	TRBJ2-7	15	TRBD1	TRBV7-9	TGTGCCAGCAGCTTAAGGGCTCAGGGGGCCTACGAGCAGTACTTC	CASSLRAQGAYEQYF
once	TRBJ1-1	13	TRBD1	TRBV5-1	TGCGCCAGCAGCACTCAACAGGGGTCTGAAGCTTTCTTT	CASSTQQGSEAFF
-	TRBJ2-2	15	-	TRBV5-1	TGCGCCAGCAGCTTGGGGGACATATGGACCGGGGAGCTGTTTTTT	CASSLGDIWTGELFF
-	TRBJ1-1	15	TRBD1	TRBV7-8	TGTGCCAGCAGCTCATTTGGACAGGAGAACACTGAAGCTTTCTTT	CASSSFGQENTEAFF
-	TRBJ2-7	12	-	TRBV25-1	TGTGCCAGCAGTGGAAAGGGGCCCGAGCAGTACTTC	CASSGKGPEQYF
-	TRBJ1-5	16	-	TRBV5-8	TGTGCCAGCAGCTACATTTACGGGGCCGGAGGTCAGCCCCAGCATTTT	CASSYIYGAGGQPQHF
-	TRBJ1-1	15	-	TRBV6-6	TGTGCCAGCAGGCGAGGAGACCCAATGAACACTGAAGCTTTCTTT	CASRRGDPMNTEAFF
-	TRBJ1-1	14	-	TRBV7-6	TGTGCCAGCAGCTTAGCGCAGGGGAACACTGAAGCTTTCTTT	CASSLAQGNTEAFF
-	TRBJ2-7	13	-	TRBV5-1	TGCGCCAGCAGCTTGGGGAGCCCAAGCGAGCAGTACTTC	CASSLGSPSEQYF
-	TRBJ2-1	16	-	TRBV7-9	TGTGCCAGCAGCTTAGCGGGCAGGGAGGCAGGCAATGAGCAGTTCTTC	CASSLAGREAGNEQFF
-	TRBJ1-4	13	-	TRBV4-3	TGCGCCAGCAGCCAATTAACGGGCGAAAAACTGTTTTTT	CASSQLTGEKLFF
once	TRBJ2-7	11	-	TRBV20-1	TGCAGTGCTAGCGGTGCGTCGCTGCAGTACTTC	CSASGASLQYF
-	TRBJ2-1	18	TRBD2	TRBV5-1	TGCGCCAGCAGCATTGGGACTAGCGGGAGGGCGGGATACAATGAGCAGTTCTTC	CASSIGTSGRAGYNEQFF
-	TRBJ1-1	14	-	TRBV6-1	TGTGCCAGCAGTAGGGAACAGGGGAACACTGAAGCTTTCTTT	CASSREQGNTEAFF
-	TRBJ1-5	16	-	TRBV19	TGTGCCAGTAGTCCCCCGTATTGGCAGGATAATCAGCCCCAGCATTTT	CASSPPYWQDNQPQHF
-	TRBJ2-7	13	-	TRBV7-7	TGTGCCAGCAGCTCATCAGCATTTCAGGAGCAGTACTTC	CASSSSAFQEQYF
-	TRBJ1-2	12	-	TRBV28	TGTGCCAGCAGTTTCGGTCTTGGTGGCTACACCTTC	CASSFGLGGYTF
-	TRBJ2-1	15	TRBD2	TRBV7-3	TGTGCCAGCAGCTCCCCTGGGGGGGAGGGCAATGAGCAGTTCTTC	CASSSPGGEGNEQFF
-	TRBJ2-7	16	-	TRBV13	TGTGCCAGCAGCTCCACCGCCCGGACAGAAATCTACGGGCAGTACTTC	CASSSTARTEIYGQYF
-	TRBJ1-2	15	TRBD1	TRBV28	TGTGCCAGCAGTTTATTCTGGACAGGCTCAGAGGGCTACACCTTC	CASSLFWTGSEGYTF
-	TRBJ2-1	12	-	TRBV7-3	TGTGCCAGCAGCTTAGGGGGCAGGGAGCAGTTCTTC	CASSLGGREQFF
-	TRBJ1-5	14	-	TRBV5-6	TGTGCCAGCAGCTTGGGTTCAGGGGCTCAGCCCCAGCATTTT	CASSLGSGAQPQHF
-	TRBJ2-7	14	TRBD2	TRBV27	TGTGCCAGCAGCCGACTAGCGGGGACCTACGAGCAGTACTTC	CASSRLAGTYEQYF
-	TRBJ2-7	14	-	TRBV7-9	TGTGCCAGCAGCTTAATCGGGTATAGCTACGAGCAGTACTTC	CASSLIGYSYEQYF
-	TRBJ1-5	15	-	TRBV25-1	TGTGCCAGCAACATAAGGGTGGCCTACGGTCAGCCCCAGCATTTT	CASNIRVAYGQPQHF
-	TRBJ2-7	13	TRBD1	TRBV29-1	TGCAGCGTTGACGGACAGGGACCCTACGAGCAGTACTTC	CSVDGQGPYEQYF
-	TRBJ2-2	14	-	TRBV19	TGTGCCAGTAAGATGGACAGGAACACCGGGGAGCTGTTTTTT	CASKMDRNTGELFF
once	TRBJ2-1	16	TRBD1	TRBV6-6	TGTGCCAGCAGCCCCCATCCCGGGACAGGGCCCAATGAGCAGTTCTTC	CASSPHPGTGPNEQFF
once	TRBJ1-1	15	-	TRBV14	TGTGCCAGCAGCCAGGACGGGATCTCGAACACTGAAGCTTTCTTT	CASSQDGISNTEAFF
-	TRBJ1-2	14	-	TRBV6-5	TGTGCCAGCAGTTACCTGGGGGAGGCCTATGGCTACACCTTC	CASSYLGEAYGYTF